Included here is one TCR beta chain sequence, with context. The data stem from a study of blood T cell repertoires in COVID-19. Study-wide background: Sources were T cells, B-cell-depleted T cells, or PBMCs; the material itself was cDNA or gDNA.

This CDR3 region has 17 residues. From germline, CDR1 is PRHDT and CDR2 FYEKMQ (reference sequence). Trimming removed 4 bases from V and 3 bases from J, with 21 bases in between. Recovered participants had two consecutive negative NP/OP PCR tests, healthcare professional clearance, or symptom resolution. As originally analysed: Amplification from reference gene primers served as the basis for estimated nucleated cell counts. The data were produced by immunoSEQ multiplex PCR, yet TCRdb's version contains in-frame clones alone and is incomplete. For V, J and clone size, that table is used; D and trimming come from the DNA. The sample includes 180,000 or so clones, about four fifths of them seen just once.

This clonotype was sampled from a man in his forties or fifties who had recovered from COVID-19. The source material was PBMCs or T cells enriched from blood (not recorded which). The chain combines TRBV13 with TRBJ2-5; D may be TRBD1 (6 bases). The CDR3 DNA reads as TGTGCCAGCAGCTACGCCTACCGGACAGTTGGGGAAGAGACCCAGTACTTC. Translating gives CASSYAYRTVGEETQYF.